The 16 T cell receptor beta chains in this list originate from one sample, sequenced in a study of blood T cell repertoires in COVID-19. The repertoire was sequenced with immunoSEQ multiplex PCR; TCRdb's copy has only in-frame clones and lacks some. The sample lists fewer than 350,000 clones, 86% occurring once. Sequences were obtained from PBMCs or T cells enriched from blood (not recorded which). These receptor sequences come from a woman aged 40 to 50 with acute COVID-19.

This clone was detected a few times. V and J are TRBV7-8 and TRBJ1-2; 7 bases fit TRBD1. Germline CDR1 is SGHVS and CDR2 is FQNEAQ. The CDR3 loop spans 15 amino acids. V lost 2 bases, J lost 3 bases, and 6 bases stayed unmatched. The CDR3 nucleotides are TGTGCCAGCAGCTTAAGAGAGGGGGCGGACTATGGCTACACCTTC. Its protein product is CASSLREGADYGYTF.

This chain connects TRBV7-2 to TRBJ1-2; no clear D gene. Germline V CDR1 and CDR2: SGHTA, FQGNSA. The CDR3 sequence is 14 residues long. Deletions cut 2 bases from V and 8 bases from J, with 15 bases between. This CDR3 is CASSLNVGVLGYTF. CDR3 in DNA: TGTGCCAGCAGCTTAAACGTCGGGGTGTTAGGCTACACCTTC.

The chain links TRBV6-5 to TRBJ2-7, with 8 bases that match TRBD2. Germline-derived CDR1 and CDR2 are MNHEY and SVGAGI. The CDR3 is 13 amino acids. With 6 bases clipped from V and 3 bases from J, the junction kept 4 bases outside the gene matches. CDR3 sequence: CASRASGSYEQYF. For the CDR3, the DNA is TGTGCCAGCAGGGCCAGCGGGAGCTACGAGCAGTACTTC.

CDR3 bases: TGTGCCAGCAGCCTCGCGCAGGGGGAGTATGGCTACACCTTC. The encoded protein is CASSLAQGEYGYTF. The rearrangement joins TRBV4-2 to TRBJ1-2; 7 bases are shared with TRBD1. The CDR3 covers 14 residues. Germline CDR1 reads LGHNA; CDR2 reads YNFKEQ. Trimming removed 4 bases from V and 5 bases from J; junction bases left unmatched: 7.

The chain recombines TRBV19 with TRBJ2-1, with D perhaps TRBD2 (6 bases). V was clipped by 3 bases and J by 4 bases, with 16 bases between them. This CDR3 spans 16 amino acids. Looked up from germline, CDR1 is LNHDA and CDR2 is SQIVND (reference sequence). The CDR3 bases are TGTGCCAGTAGTATTTCGTCCGGGAGCGGTTACAATGAGCAGTTCTTC. Its protein product is CASSISSGSGYNEQFF.

The chain couples TRBV7-8 to TRBJ1-4; maybe TRBD1 (5 bases). Germline V gene sequence: CDR1 SGHVS, CDR2 FQNEAQ. The CDR3 length is 14 residues. V was shortened by 2 bases and J by 4 bases, with 8 bases between the two germline ends. CDR3 coding DNA: TGTGCCAGCAGCTTACGGGGGGTTAATGAAAAACTGTTTTTT. Amino acid sequence: CASSLRGVNEKLFF.

In its sample, this clone was seen a few times. This chain uses TRBV10-3 with TRBJ1-4, with 10 positions matching TRBD1. J lost 5 bases, V lost 8 bases, and 5 bases had no gene match. Looked up from germline, CDR1 is ENHRY and CDR2 is SYGVKD. The CDR3 runs 14 residues. The CDR3 is CAIGGQGLNEKLFF. The CDR3 DNA is TGTGCCATCGGGGGACAGGGGTTGAATGAAAAACTGTTTTTT.

This clone was picked up one time. This chain links TRBV5-1 with TRBJ2-5, with TRBD1 matching 9 bases. The CDR3 extends over 17 amino acids. V dropped 4 bases and J dropped 4; count of bases not matched to a gene: 14. The germline V gene has CDR1 SGHRS and CDR2 YFSETQ. The CDR3 reads CASSPGQGWSIGETQYF. CDR3 nucleotide sequence: TGCGCCAGCAGCCCGGGACAGGGATGGTCAATTGGAGAGACCCAGTACTTC.

This clone appeared a few times. This chain links TRBV14 with TRBJ1-2; D is perhaps TRBD1 (6 bases). V lost 1 base and J 1 base, leaving 19 bases between the germline ends. The CDR3 sequence is 18 residues long. Germline V lookup: CDR1 SGHDN, CDR2 FVKESK. The CDR3 sequence: CASSQGHPRGALNYGYTF. CDR3 nucleotides: TGTGCCAGCAGCCAAGGACATCCTCGGGGGGCGCTTAACTATGGCTACACCTTC.

The chain has TRBV19 and TRBJ1-1, with 7 bases fitting TRBD1. Germline CDR1 and CDR2: LNHDA and SQIVND (reference sequence). The J segment lost 4 bases and the V segment lost 7 bases, leaving 6 bases of the junction unmatched. CDR3 length: 13 amino acids. CDR3 protein: CASKNRGFTEAFF. The CDR3 coding sequence is TGTGCCAGTAAAAACAGGGGATTCACTGAAGCTTTCTTT.

The chain recombines TRBV19 with TRBJ2-2; D is undetermined. Germline lookup yields CDR1 LNHDA and CDR2 SQIVND (reference sequence). The V end lost 4 bases, the J end lost 6 bases, and 15 bases lay between the germline ends. The CDR3 contains 15 residues. In DNA, the CDR3 is TGTGCCAGTAGTACCCGGGTTAAAGGTCCCGGGGAGCTGTTTTTT. The encoded protein is CASSTRVKGPGELFF.

The chain uses TRBV10-3 and TRBJ1-2; TRBD1 might be the D (5 bases). The V gene lost 3 bases and the J gene lost 5 bases, with 25 bases spanning the gap. The CDR3 has 18 residues. CDR1 is ENHRY, CDR2 SYGVKD, per germline. The CDR3 DNA follows: TGTGCCATCAGTGATATCCAGGGAGGCAGCCCGATAAAGTATGGCTACACCTTC. Amino acids: CAISDIQGGSPIKYGYTF.

This sequence joins TRBV4-1 and TRBJ2-7, with D possibly TRBD2 on 6 matching bases. Germline V lookup: CDR1 MGHRA, CDR2 YSYEKL. The length of the CDR3 is 18 residues. V was shortened by 2 bases and J by 4 bases, with 24 bases between the two germline ends. Written as DNA, the CDR3 is TGCGCCAGCAGCCAACCCCCTTCAAGGAGGGCTGGGTTATACGAGCAGTACTTC. Encoded protein: CASSQPPSRRAGLYEQYF.

The rearrangement uses TRBV28 and TRBJ1-1; 8 bases map to TRBD1. Germline CDR1 MDHEN, CDR2 SYDVKM. The CDR3 contains 16 residues. The trim removed 8 bases at V and 2 bases at J, leaving 13 bases unmatched. CDR3: CASGGQVLSTNTEAFF. CDR3 DNA: TGTGCCAGCGGGGGACAGGTTCTCTCAACCAACACTGAAGCTTTCTTT.

CDR3 coding DNA: TGTGCCAGCAGCCGGGGCGTAAGCGGGAACTACAATGAGCAGTTCTTC. Translating it yields CASSRGVSGNYNEQFF. V is TRBV4-2 and J is TRBJ2-1; 7 bases align to TRBD2. CDR3 length: 16 amino acids. J gave up 3 bases and V 4 bases, and 9 bases lay outside the gene matches. Germline-derived CDR1 and CDR2 are LGHNA and YNFKEQ.

As for this clone: Different DNA sequences within this sample yield the same CDR3. The chain combines TRBV7-8 with TRBJ2-1; D may be TRBD1 (7 bases). CDR3 length equals 14 residues. Trimming took off 2 bases at V and 6 bases at J, with 11 bases between the two ends. In germline, CDR1 is SGHVS, CDR2 FQNEAQ. CDR3 region: CASSLFQGGNEQFF. CDR3 in DNA: TGTGCCAGCAGCTTATTCCAGGGGGGCAATGAGCAGTTCTTC.